This T cell receptor (beta chain) is drawn from a study of Ad26.COV2.S vaccination and SARS-CoV-2 variants. Whole-study context: Once, or twice with 56 days between doses, Ad26.COV2.S was given intramuscularly.

The CDR3 is 14 residues long. Germline CDR1 is SGHTA and CDR2 is FQGTGA. V shed 5 bases and J shed 0 bases, with 8 bases lying between them. The treatment denotes: over 15 received Ad26.COV2.S at low or high dose, single or two shots; roughly five received placebo; per-sample allocation not given. Collection of the samples took place on day 63 after the first injection of vaccine or placebo. TCRdb keeps only in-frame clones here, not all; method: immunoSEQ multiplex PCR. The sample contains hundreds of thousands of clones, around 89% of which appear only once. The sample in question was peripheral blood, obtained in a trial of Ad26.COV2.S vaccine versus placebo. The chain employs TRBV7-3 and TRBJ2-1; D unclear. The source is a person between 18 and 65 years old who received the Ad26.COV2.S COVID-19 vaccine or a placebo. CDR3 DNA: TGTGCCAGCAGCCTCGGAAACTCCTACAATGAGCAGTTCTTC. It encodes CASSLGNSYNEQFF.